The T cell receptor beta chain described here comes from a study of blood T cell repertoires in COVID-19. As for the study in general: PBMCs, B-cell-depleted T cells, or T cells provided the cDNA or gDNA that made up the material.

The V end was cut by 8 bases, the J end by 0 bases, with 14 bases between. From germline, CDR1 is SGHVS and CDR2 FNYEAQ. The CDR3 contains 15 residues. Libraries were prepared by immunoSEQ multiplex PCR; TCRdb keeps only in-frame clonotypes and omits some of them. In the table there are about 64,000 clones, more than 65% of which are singletons. Sequenced input: peripheral blood. The rearrangement joins TRBV7-6 to TRBJ2-1; D is possibly TRBD2 (6 bases). The TCR sequence derives from a woman aged 55-70 years with acute or convalescent COVID-19. The DNA of the CDR3 is TGTGCCAGCCAAACATCCGGGAGCTCCTACAATGAGCAGTTCTTC. This sequence encodes CASQTSGSSYNEQFF.